What follows describes a single T cell receptor (beta chain). The data belong to a study of Ad26.COV2.S vaccination and SARS-CoV-2 variants. Germline V gives CDR1 MDHEN, CDR2 SYDVKM. The CDR3 has 14 amino acids. Trimming took 7 bases from V and 7 from J, leaving 20 bases between them. The repertoire was sequenced with immunoSEQ multiplex PCR; TCRdb's copy has only in-frame clones and lacks some. The sample carries over 400,000 clones, around 93% recorded once. As to treatment: 15 to 20 received Ad26.COV2.S at low or high dose, single or two shots; roughly five received placebo; per-sample allocation not given. Collection of samples fell on day 63 after the first vaccine or placebo injection.

V and J are TRBV28 and TRBJ2-7, with D possibly called TRBD1 or TRBD2 (6 bases each). Specimen: peripheral blood, collected in a trial of Ad26.COV2.S vaccine versus placebo. The receptor was isolated from a person between 18 and 65 years old who received the Ad26.COV2.S COVID-19 vaccine or a placebo. As DNA, the CDR3 is TGTGCCAGCATCAGCCCGGGGGCGCTTGGTGAGCAGTACTTC. Protein product: CASISPGALGEQYF.